The 18 T cell receptor beta chains reported below all come from one sample, sequenced in a study of cytomegalovirus exposure and HLA in healthy donors. Amplification used 60 Vbeta primers and 13 Jbeta primers. TCRdb's table, derived via immunoSEQ multiplex PCR, lists solely in-frame clones and lacks some. This sample yields some 140,000 clones, of which around 79% are seen a single time; approximately 8.3% belongs to the top ten. Sequenced sample: PBMCs. All receptors come from a woman in her forties or fifties in good health and CMV-seropositive.

The chain is built from TRBV19 and TRBJ1-4; the match to TRBD1 covers 7 bases. CDR3 size: 14 residues. Germline trimming cut 5 bases from V and 5 bases from J; bases unmatched to any gene: 5. Germline loops: CDR1 LNHDA, CDR2 SQIVND (reference sequence). The CDR3 is CASSRGTANEKLFF. In nucleotides, the CDR3 is TGTGCCAGTAGTCGGGGGACAGCGAATGAAAAACTGTTTTTT.

The chain links TRBV7-9 to TRBJ2-6; 8 positions agree with TRBD2. The junction had 12 bases not matched to a gene; V was cut back by 7 bases and J by 1 base. Germline CDR1 SEHNR, CDR2 FQNEAQ (reference sequence). The length of the CDR3 is 18 residues. DNA for the CDR3: TGTGCCAGCACCAACCGGGGGGGGAAACGGTCTGGGGCCAACGTCCTGACTTTC. As protein: CASTNRGGKRSGANVLTF. Drawing the rest from reference TRBV7-9 and TRBJ2-6, the complete variable domain is DTGVSQNPRHKITKRGQNVTFRCDPISEHNRLYWYRQTLGQGPEFLTYFQNEAQLEKSRLLSDRFSAERPKGSFSTLEIQRTEQGDSAMYLCASTNRGGKRSGANVLTFGAGSRLTVL.

The chain combines TRBV7-3 with TRBJ2-1; D is undetermined. This CDR3 has 18 residues. Germline values: CDR1 SGHTA, CDR2 FQGTGA. V lost 5 bases to trimming and J lost 4 bases, with 24 bases between them. The CDR3 region has the DNA TGTGCCAGCAGCCCCAACGGCACTCTCATATGGGCTTACAATGAGCAGTTCTTC. Amino acids: CASSPNGTLIWAYNEQFF.

This clone has just one count. The rearrangement uses TRBV18 and TRBJ1-5; D is ambiguous. V was cut by 2 bases and J by 3 bases, with 11 bases left in between. The CDR3 contains 15 residues. Germline V lookup: CDR1 KGHSH, CDR2 LQKENI. The CDR3 reads CASSPKTTDNQPQHF. The CDR3 nucleotides are TGTGCCAGCTCACCAAAAACTACTGACAATCAGCCCCAGCATTTT.

The CDR3 sequence: CASSLGRIGGYTF. The CDR3 DNA is TGTGCCAGCAGCTTGGGGAGGATAGGTGGCTACACCTTC. J is TRBJ1-2 and V is TRBV5-6; D remains unclear. The germline CDR1 and CDR2 sequences are SGHDT and YYEEEE. The V and J ends lost 0 bases and 7 bases respectively, with 10 bases between them. This CDR3 is built from 13 residues.

The chain employs TRBV6-1 and TRBJ1-5, with D hard to call. Germline CDR1 MNHNS, CDR2 SASEGT. The CDR3 has 14 residues. V lost 2 bases and J lost 6, with 11 bases in between. CDR3 sequence (DNA): TGTGCCAGCAGTGAAAAGGGAGTCGGTCAGCCCCAGCATTTT. Residues: CASSEKGVGQPQHF.

This clone was detected a few times. The J gene is TRBJ2-7, the V gene TRBV7-2, with D possibly matching TRBD2 (6 bases). The CDR3 loop spans 15 amino acids. The germline V and J ends were trimmed by 1 base and 6 bases, with 16 bases remaining between them. Germline V gene data show CDR1 as SGHTA and CDR2 as FQGNSA. CDR3 residues: CASSLVPGGKGEQYF. The DNA for the CDR3 is TGTGCCAGCAGCTTAGTACCAGGCGGGAAGGGCGAGCAGTACTTC.

The chain links TRBV7-9 to TRBJ2-3, with 9 bases fitting TRBD1. The CDR3 covers 13 residues. Germline V gene data show CDR1 as SEHNR and CDR2 as FQNEAQ (reference sequence). Trimming cost V 6 bases and J 3 bases; bases outside gene matches: 1. CDR3 amino acids: CASSGQGTDTQYF. The CDR3 DNA reads TGTGCCAGCAGTGGACAGGGGACAGATACGCAGTATTTT.

There are a few counts of this clone. This rearrangement joins TRBV10-1 to TRBJ1-1; 10 bases line up with TRBD1. Germline V gene lookup returns CDR1 WNHNN and CDR2 SYGVQD (reference sequence). Losses at the gene ends were 6 bases for V and 11 bases for J; bases not matched to a gene: 12. The CDR3 has 14 amino acids. CDR3 in amino acids: CASRGNKTGGAAFF. CDR3 nucleotide sequence: TGCGCCAGCAGGGGGAATAAGACAGGGGGCGCCGCTTTCTTT.

Comment on this clone: An end of the junction does not agree with germline; a read error may underlie this. The CDR3 is CAGSLGGQPQHF. The CDR3 DNA is TGTGCCGGGAGTTTAGGGGGTCAGCCCCAGCATTTT. The chain is built from TRBV30 and TRBJ1-5; D perhaps matches TRBD1 (6 bases). CDR1 and CDR2 from the germline V gene are GTSNPN and SVGIG (reference sequence). The CDR3 consists of 12 residues.

V usage is TRBV2 and J usage is TRBJ2-5; weak D call: TRBD1 (6 bases). V lost 3 bases to trimming and J lost 1 base, with 12 bases between them. This CDR3 contains 15 residues. Germline values: CDR1 SNHLY, CDR2 FYNNEI. The CDR3 reads CASSERQGPQETQYF. The CDR3 DNA reads TGTGCCAGCAGTGAGAGGCAGGGGCCCCAAGAGACCCAGTACTTC.

The J gene is TRBJ2-1, the V gene TRBV25-1; 9 bases map to TRBD1. Germline V lookup: CDR1 MGHDK, CDR2 SYGVNS. The ends lost 3 bases at V and 6 bases at J; junction bases unmatched: 9. The CDR3 runs to 16 residues. The CDR3 region is CASSDFRDRVGNEQFF. As DNA, the CDR3 is TGTGCCAGCAGTGACTTCCGGGACAGGGTGGGCAATGAGCAGTTCTTC.

V gene TRBV7-3 combines with J gene TRBJ2-2; 7 nucleotides line up with TRBD2. Looked up from germline, CDR1 is SGHTA and CDR2 is FQGTGA. CDR3 size: 15 residues. The V gene end was trimmed by 5 bases and the J gene end by 3 bases; junction bases not matched to a gene: 6. This chain's CDR3 is CASSIPRGDTGELFF. The CDR3 DNA is TGTGCCAGCAGCATCCCCCGGGGGGACACCGGGGAGCTGTTTTTT.

Details on this clone: The junction departs from germline at one end; a sequencing error may be responsible. The rearrangement links TRBV7-7 to TRBJ2-5; 9 nucleotides match TRBD1. The CDR3 is made up of 14 amino acids. Germline CDR1 and CDR2: SSHAT and FNYEAQ (reference sequence). Here the CDR3 reads CASSGTGLQETQYF. Here the CDR3 DNA reads TGTGCTAGCAGCGGGACAGGGCTGCAAGAGACCCAGTACTTC.

This chain links TRBV19 with TRBJ2-5; the D is unclear. Germline V CDR1 and CDR2: LNHDA, SQIVND (reference sequence). Trimming stripped 3 bases from V and 1 base from J, with 12 bases between. This CDR3 region has 15 residues. The CDR3 is CASSMRGLAQETQYF. The CDR3 coding sequence is TGTGCCAGTAGTATGCGAGGCCTTGCCCAAGAGACCCAGTACTTC.

The rearrangement uses TRBV28 and TRBJ1-1, with TRBD1 as a possible D gene (6 bases). This CDR3 has 15 residues. V gave up 3 bases and J gave up 2 bases, with 13 bases separating them. CDR1 and CDR2 (germline): MDHEN, SYDVKM. In DNA, the CDR3 is TGTGCCAGCAGTTTCCTTCAGGACAGCAACACTGAAGCTTTCTTT. It is translated as CASSFLQDSNTEAFF.

This chain joins TRBV28 and TRBJ2-4, with a tentative D call TRBD1 (6 bases). Germline CDR1 and CDR2: MDHEN and SYDVKM. The ends were cut back, 1 base at V and 15 bases at J, with 16 bases in the middle. This CDR3 has 13 residues. CDR3 amino acids: CASSLLMDRDTYF. The CDR3 coding sequence is TGTGCCAGCAGTTTATTGATGGACCGGGACACGTACTTC.

The chain carries TRBV19 and TRBJ2-3, with D possibly TRBD2 on 5 matching bases. The CDR3 runs to 15 residues. Trimming cost V 6 bases and J 2 bases, with 15 bases left between them. CDR1 LNHDA and CDR2 SQIVND come from the germline V gene (reference sequence). CDR3 loop: CASSPGNTFTDTQYF. The CDR3 DNA follows: TGTGCCAGTAGCCCGGGAAACACTTTCACAGATACGCAGTATTTT.